This record looks at one T cell receptor (beta chain) sequence and its context. This CDR3 region has 17 residues. The germline V and J ends were trimmed by 4 bases and 2 bases, with 22 bases remaining between them. The sample belongs to a study of blood T cell repertoires in COVID-19. Clones were sequenced by immunoSEQ multiplex PCR, and TCRdb holds only the in-frame ones, with some missing. The top ten clones hold roughly 20% of a sample with just under 95,000 clones, under 90% of them seen once. Material for sequencing was peripheral blood. The TCR originated in a human donor in a cohort sampled during active COVID-19. The J gene is TRBJ2-7, the V gene TRBV5-7; TRBD2 might be the D (6 bases). TRBV5-7 is sorted into the ORF group, with uncertain function. CDR3 coding DNA: TGTGCCAGCAGCGGTATTCGCGGGAACAGGCCAACCTACGAGCAGTACTTC. The encoded protein is CASSGIRGNRPTYEQYF.